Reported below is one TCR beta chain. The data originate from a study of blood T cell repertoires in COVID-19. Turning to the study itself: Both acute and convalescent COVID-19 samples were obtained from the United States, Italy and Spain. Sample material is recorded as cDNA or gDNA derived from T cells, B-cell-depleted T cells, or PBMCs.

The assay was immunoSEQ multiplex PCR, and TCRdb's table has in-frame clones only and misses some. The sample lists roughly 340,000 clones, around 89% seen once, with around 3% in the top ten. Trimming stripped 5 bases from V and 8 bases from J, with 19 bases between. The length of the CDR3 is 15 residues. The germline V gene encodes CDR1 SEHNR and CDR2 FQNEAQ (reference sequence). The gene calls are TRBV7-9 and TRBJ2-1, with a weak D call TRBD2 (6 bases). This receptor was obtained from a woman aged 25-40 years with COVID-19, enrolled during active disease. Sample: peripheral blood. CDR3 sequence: CASSLNWVGGDEQFF. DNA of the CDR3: TGTGCCAGCAGCCTAAATTGGGTCGGAGGGGATGAGCAGTTCTTC.